The clone carrying this TCR beta chain has a single count. The record originates from a study of blood T cell repertoires in COVID-19. CDR3 size: 13 residues. Germline V lookup: CDR1 KGHDR, CDR2 SFDVKD. V dropped 6 bases and J dropped 1 base, with 8 bases sitting between them. Using immunoSEQ multiplex PCR, the repertoire was profiled, and TCRdb retains in-frame clones only, with some absent. The table records approximately 150,000 clones, around 90% of them present only once. This TCR derives from a woman aged 60 to 75 with acute or convalescent COVID-19. The chain combines TRBV24-1 with TRBJ1-1; no firm D call. The sample consisted of peripheral blood. The chain's CDR3 is CATSSLPNTEAFF. The DNA of the CDR3 is TGTGCCACCAGTTCCCTTCCGAACACTGAAGCTTTCTTT.